Each of the 8 T cell receptor beta chains below was sequenced from the same sample in a study of T cell repertoires in cytomegalovirus infection (dated by TCRdb to the late 2010s). The instrument was an Illumina HiSeq 1500. In TCRdb, the public reads were trimmed at Q25 with fastp and aligned with MiXCR, with productive beta chains retained. Every distinct CDR3 protein forms one entry, paired with its most common genes and DNA. This sample lists about 320,000 distinct CDR3 sequences; more than 8% were detected once. About 4.5% of the sample comes from the top ten. Material for sequencing was PBMCs. These receptors were collected from a human donor in good health (CMV status not recorded). Some clones in this sample may be carry-over from other donors' samples.

This clonotype has a handful of counts. The genes are TRBV7-2 and TRBJ1-3; TRBD1 might be the D (6 bases). Trimming shortened V by 5 bases and J by 3 bases, and 17 bases separated the two germline ends. The CDR3 is 16 residues long. CDR1 and CDR2 from the germline V gene are SGHTA and FQGNSA. The DNA of the CDR3 is TGTGCCAGCAGCCCGGTCGGGGGGGCAGGTGGAAACACCATATATTTT. Translating gives CASSPVGGAGGNTIYF.

This clonotype was found many times. The chain joins TRBV25-1 to TRBJ1-3; no clear D. V lost 8 bases and J 0 bases, leaving 26 bases between the germline ends. Germline V gene lookup returns CDR1 MGHDK and CDR2 SYGVNS. The CDR3 is 19 amino acids. Here the CDR3 DNA reads TGTGCCAGCCGTCAAACAACCGCCGGGAGCAGGTCCTCTGGAAACACCATATATTTT. This codes for CASRQTTAGSRSSGNTIYF.

At least ten counts were recorded for this clonotype. This chain connects TRBV20-1 to TRBJ2-2; 8 positions agree with TRBD1. V was pared by 3 bases and J by 0 bases, with 6 bases of the junction left unmatched. The CDR3 totals 16 residues. CDR1 and CDR2 from the germline V gene are DFQATT and SNEGSKA (reference sequence). The CDR3 is CSASAPGGANTGELFF. Here the CDR3 DNA reads TGCAGTGCTAGCGCCCCAGGGGGCGCGAACACCGGGGAGCTGTTTTTT.

The chain combines TRBV5-6 with TRBJ1-1, with D possibly matching TRBD1 (5 bases). Germline V gene data show CDR1 as SGHDT and CDR2 as YYEEEE. CDR3 size: 11 residues. The germline V and J ends were trimmed by 4 bases and 6 bases, with 7 bases remaining between them. The CDR3 DNA follows: TGTGCCAGCAGCCAGGGCTCTGAAGCTTTCTTT. Encoded protein: CASSQGSEAFF.

This clonotype has ten or more counts. The DNA for the CDR3 is TGTGCCAGCAGTGACCTGGACAGGGGACTTAGATACTTC. Protein product: CASSDLDRGLRYF. The V gene is TRBV6-6, the J gene TRBJ2-4; 9 nucleotides line up with TRBD1. This CDR3 has 13 amino acids. The germline gives CDR1 MNHNY, CDR2 SVGAGI (reference sequence). The junction had 12 bases not matched to a gene; V was cut back by 5 bases and J by 16 bases.

Ten or more counts support this clonotype. This chain joins TRBV7-2 and TRBJ2-7; 11 bases fit TRBD1. Germline V gives CDR1 SGHTA, CDR2 FQGNSA. Unmatched junction bases numbered 8, after V lost 1 base and J lost 9 bases. The CDR3 sequence is 15 residues long. The chain's CDR3 is CASSLVGTGGMGQYF. CDR3 nucleotide sequence: TGTGCCAGCAGCTTAGTAGGGACAGGGGGTATGGGGCAGTACTTC.

The V and J genes are TRBV18 and TRBJ1-4, with D possibly matching TRBD1 (6 bases). The CDR3 length is 14 residues. Germline V gene data show CDR1 as KGHSH and CDR2 as LQKENI. V dropped 5 bases and J dropped 6 bases, with 13 bases sitting between them. CDR3 loop: CASSTRGSDEKLFF. The CDR3 DNA is TGTGCCAGCTCAACCAGGGGATCGGATGAAAAACTGTTTTTT.

This clonotype was detected ten times or more. This sequence joins TRBV6-5 and TRBJ1-3; D remains unclear. V was trimmed by 7 bases and J by 0 bases, leaving 10 bases between them. The CDR3 runs to 14 residues. CDR1 is MNHEY and CDR2 is SVGAGI in the germline V gene. The CDR3 DNA reads TGTGCCAGCATGATAACGAGCTCTGGAAACACCATATATTTT. This translates into CASMITSSGNTIYF.